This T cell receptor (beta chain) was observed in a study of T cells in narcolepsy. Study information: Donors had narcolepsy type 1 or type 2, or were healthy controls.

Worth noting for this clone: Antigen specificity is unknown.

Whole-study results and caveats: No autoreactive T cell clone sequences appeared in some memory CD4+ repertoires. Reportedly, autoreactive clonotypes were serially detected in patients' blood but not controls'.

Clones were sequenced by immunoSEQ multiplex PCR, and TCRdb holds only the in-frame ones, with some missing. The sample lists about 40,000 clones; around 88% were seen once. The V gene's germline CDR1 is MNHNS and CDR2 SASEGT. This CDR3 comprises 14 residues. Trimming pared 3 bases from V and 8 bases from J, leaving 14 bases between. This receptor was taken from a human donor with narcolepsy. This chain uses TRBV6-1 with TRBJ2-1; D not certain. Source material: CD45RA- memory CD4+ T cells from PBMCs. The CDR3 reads CASSETRRGDEQFF. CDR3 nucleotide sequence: TGTGCCAGCAGTGAGACCCGGCGTGGCGATGAGCAGTTCTTC.